One sample yielded the 23 T cell receptor beta chains listed below, sequenced in a study of blood T cell repertoires in COVID-19. The assay was immunoSEQ multiplex PCR, and TCRdb's table has in-frame clones only and misses some. The table shows about 400,000 clones, with roughly 90% occurring only once. Sequencing used peripheral blood. These receptors were collected from a woman aged 25-40 years with active or convalescent COVID-19.

The V and J genes are TRBV6-1 and TRBJ1-3, with a weak D call TRBD1 (5 bases). This CDR3 contains 14 residues. CDR1 MNHNS and CDR2 SASEGT come from the germline V gene. The V end was cut by 0 bases, the J end by 11 bases, with 14 bases between. CDR3 residues: CASSEALQGLPIYF. The CDR3 region has the DNA TGTGCCAGCAGTGAAGCGCTTCAGGGATTGCCCATATATTTT.

This chain connects TRBV7-9 to TRBJ1-1; 7 bases match TRBD1. Germline V gene data show CDR1 as SEHNR and CDR2 as FQNEAQ (reference sequence). This CDR3 contains 15 residues. V shed 6 bases and J 0 bases; nucleotides not matched to a gene: 7. The DNA of the CDR3 is TGTGCCAGCAGGTCTACAGGGGACATGAACACTGAAGCTTTCTTT. Protein sequence: CASRSTGDMNTEAFF.

The chain uses TRBV27 and TRBJ1-2, with D unresolved. This CDR3 spans 16 amino acids. Germline V gene sequence: CDR1 MNHEY, CDR2 SMNVEV (reference sequence). V was trimmed by 4 bases and J by 4 bases, leaving 19 bases between them. The CDR3 region has the DNA TGTGCCAGCAGTTCCGATCAAAGTAGAATCGGCTATGGCTACACCTTC. As protein: CASSSDQSRIGYGYTF.

V and J are TRBV4-1 and TRBJ2-7; 8 bases line up with TRBD2. After removal of 0 bases from V and 0 bases from J, the junction contained 4 bases not matched to a gene. The length of the CDR3 is 16 residues. Germline CDR1 is MGHRA and CDR2 is YSYEKL. CDR3 DNA sequence: TGCGCCAGCAGCCAAGATCGGAGCGGGAGCTCCTACGAGCAGTACTTC. Its protein product is CASSQDRSGSSYEQYF.

The J gene is TRBJ1-1, the V gene TRBV9; the D gene is possibly TRBD1 (6 bases). V lost 4 bases to trimming and J lost 4 bases, with 11 bases between them. The CDR3 length is 13 residues. From germline, CDR1 is SGDLS and CDR2 YYNGEE. CDR3 DNA: TGTGCCAGCAGCCAAGGGGGGGGCACTGAAGCTTTCTTT. Its translation is CASSQGGGTEAFF.

Points on this clone: The sample holds other DNA sequences that translate to the same CDR3. V usage is TRBV3-1 (or the pseudogene TRBV3-2) and J usage is TRBJ1-1; D remains ambiguous. V was trimmed by 0 bases and J by 5 bases, leaving 7 bases between them. Looked up from germline, CDR1 is LGHDT and CDR2 is YNNKEL (reference sequence). This CDR3 region has 13 residues. This CDR3 is CASSQDPGTEAFF. The CDR3 coding sequence is TGTGCCAGCAGCCAAGATCCGGGGACTGAAGCTTTCTTT.

The V gene is TRBV7-2, the J gene TRBJ2-1, with TRBD2 identical over 9 bases. The CDR3 covers 15 residues. The germline V gene encodes CDR1 SGHTA and CDR2 FQGNSA. Trimming at V came to 4 bases and at J to 9 bases, leaving 10 bases not matched to a gene. The CDR3 loop reads CASSSVWAGGLEQFF. CDR3 DNA: TGTGCCAGCAGCTCCGTCTGGGCGGGGGGGCTTGAGCAGTTCTTC.

The CDR3 DNA reads TGCGCCAGCAGTGACGTAGGGGCAGGAGCTAACTATGGCTACACCTTC. Residues: CASSDVGAGANYGYTF. This chain links TRBV10-2 with TRBJ1-2; D perhaps matches TRBD1 (5 bases). There are 16 residues in the CDR3. Trimming shortened V by 3 bases and J by 0 bases, and 14 bases separated the two germline ends. CDR1 and CDR2 (germline): WSHSY, SAAADI.

This clone was seen only once. The genes are TRBV29-1 and TRBJ2-7, with 7 nucleotides matching TRBD1. CDR1 and CDR2 (germline): SQVTM, ANQGSEA. The CDR3 sequence is 13 residues long. V dropped 6 bases and J dropped 0; count of bases not matched to a gene: 5. This CDR3 reads CSVQDRTSYEQYF. The CDR3 coding sequence is TGCAGCGTACAGGACAGGACCTCCTACGAGCAGTACTTC.

This clone was counted only a few times. The rearrangement uses TRBV11-2 and TRBJ1-1; the D is unclear. Trimming took 5 bases from V and 4 from J, leaving 14 bases between them. CDR3 size: 14 residues. CDR1 SGHAT and CDR2 FQNNGV come from the germline V gene. The CDR3, as DNA: TGTGCCAGCAGCCATGCAGCGGATGCCACTGAAGCTTTCTTT. It yields the protein CASSHAADATEAFF.

The rearrangement links TRBV19 to TRBJ2-1; a possible D gene is TRBD2 (5 bases). The V gene lost 3 bases and the J gene lost 5 bases, with 23 bases spanning the gap. In germline, CDR1 is LNHDA, CDR2 SQIVND (reference sequence). This CDR3 has 18 residues. The CDR3 region is CASSISRAERTQNNEQFF. The CDR3 DNA reads as TGTGCCAGTAGTATCTCTAGGGCGGAGCGGACCCAAAACAATGAGCAGTTCTTC. Combining the CDR3 with reference TRBV19 and TRBJ2-1 gives the whole variable domain DGGITQSPKYLFRKEGQNVTLSCEQNLNHDAMYWYRQDPGQGLRLIYYSQIVNDFQKGDIAEGYSVSREKKESFPLTVTSAQKNPTAFYLCASSISRAERTQNNEQFFGPGTRLTVL.

This chain joins TRBV7-9 and TRBJ1-3, with D perhaps matching TRBD1 (6 bases). CDR1 is SEHNR and CDR2 is FQNEAQ in the germline V gene (reference sequence). Trimming left V 1 base short and J 3 bases short, with 7 bases between. This CDR3 is 14 amino acids long. The CDR3 DNA is TGTGCCAGCAGCTTAGGGGACATTGGAAACACCATATATTTT. This translates into CASSLGDIGNTIYF. The full variable domain, completed using reference TRBV7-9 and TRBJ1-3, is DTGVSQNPRHKITKRGQNVTFRCDPISEHNRLYWYRQTLGQGPEFLTYFQNEAQLEKSRLLSDRFSAERPKGSFSTLEIQRTEQGDSAMYLCASSLGDIGNTIYFGEGSWLTVV.

V and J are TRBV7-9 and TRBJ1-1; D perhaps matches TRBD1 (6 bases). The CDR3 loop spans 17 amino acids. CDR1 and CDR2 (germline): SEHNR, FQNEAQ (reference sequence). V was cut by 0 bases and J by 0 bases, with 14 bases left in between. This CDR3 reads CASSLAGPRGLNTEAFF. In DNA form, the CDR3 reads TGTGCCAGCAGCTTAGCCGGTCCCAGGGGCCTGAACACTGAAGCTTTCTTT.

The chain recombines TRBV14 with TRBJ1-6; perhaps TRBD1 as D (6 bases). Per germline, CDR1 SGHDN and CDR2 FVKESK. The CDR3 loop spans 13 amino acids. V was trimmed by 4 bases and J by 9 bases, leaving 10 bases between them. CDR3 region: CASSLDSFSPLHF. The DNA of the CDR3 is TGTGCCAGCAGCCTGGACAGTTTTTCACCCCTCCACTTT.

The chain employs TRBV18 and TRBJ1-1; unclear D gene. The CDR3 runs to 14 residues. The germline V and J ends were trimmed by 0 bases and 4 bases, with 9 bases remaining between them. Germline-derived CDR1 and CDR2 are KGHSH and LQKENI. The DNA for the CDR3 is TGTGCCAGCTCACCACCTAGCCGGGTCACTGAAGCTTTCTTT. This codes for CASSPPSRVTEAFF.

This clone was observed a handful of times. J is TRBJ2-7 and V is TRBV24-1; tentative D call: TRBD2 (5 bases). With 3 bases removed from V and 6 bases from J, the gap between germline ends came to 8 bases. The germline gives CDR1 KGHDR, CDR2 SFDVKD. This CDR3 has 12 residues. In nucleotides, the CDR3 is TGTGCCACCAGTGATGCACGGGGCGAGCAGTACTTC. Protein sequence: CATSDARGEQYF.

The chain is built from TRBV27 and TRBJ2-2, with D perhaps TRBD2 (6 bases). Per germline, CDR1 MNHEY and CDR2 SMNVEV (reference sequence). The V end was cut by 6 bases, the J end by 0 bases, with 17 bases between. The CDR3 spans 17 residues. CDR3 residues: CASSQPGVWSNTGELFF. The CDR3 region has the DNA TGTGCCAGCAGCCAACCGGGGGTCTGGTCGAACACCGGGGAGCTGTTTTTT.

The CDR3: CASSGTDSGNTIYF. CDR3 sequence (DNA): TGTGCCAGCAGCGGGACAGACTCTGGAAACACCATATATTTT. The chain combines TRBV6-5 with TRBJ1-3; TRBD1 matches 7 bases. The ends lost 6 bases at V and 0 bases at J; junction bases unmatched: 2. The CDR3 sequence is 14 residues long. Germline V CDR1 and CDR2: MNHEY, SVGAGI.

The rearrangement links TRBV15 to TRBJ1-6; 8 nucleotides line up with TRBD1. The CDR3 is 14 residues long. CDR1 and CDR2 (germline): LNHNV, YYDKDF (reference sequence). Trimming at V came to 5 bases and at J to 6 bases, leaving 3 bases not matched to a gene. The CDR3 here is CATSAGQGNSPLHF. The CDR3 region has the DNA TGTGCCACCAGCGCAGGACAGGGTAATTCACCCCTCCACTTT.

This chain links TRBV2 with TRBJ2-3; 12 bases fit TRBD2. The J segment lost 2 bases and the V segment lost 6 bases, leaving 15 bases of the junction unmatched. This CDR3 contains 19 residues. The germline gives CDR1 SNHLY, CDR2 FYNNEI. The CDR3 DNA is TGTGCCAGCAGGGGAACTAGCGGGGGGCCTTCTACGACCACAGATACGCAGTATTTT. Its protein product is CASRGTSGGPSTTTDTQYF. Full variable domain (remainder filled in from reference TRBV2 and TRBJ2-3): EPEVTQTPSHQVTQMGQEVILRCVPISNHLYFYWYRQILGQKVEFLVSFYNNEISEKSEIFDDQFSVERPDGSNFTLKIRSTKLEDSAMYFCASRGTSGGPSTTTDTQYFGPGTRLTVL.

The V call is TRBV13, the J call TRBJ2-3; TRBD2 aligns across 9 bases. CDR3 length equals 18 residues. Germline CDR1 is PRHDT and CDR2 is FYEKMQ (reference sequence). Trimming took 2 bases from V and 4 from J; bases not matched to a gene: 13. The CDR3 loop reads CASSLRRGAGGLSDTQYF. As DNA, the CDR3 is TGTGCCAGCAGCTTAAGGCGCGGCGCGGGGGGGCTCTCAGATACGCAGTATTTT.

On this clone: Other DNA sequences from this sample encode an identical CDR3 as well. J is TRBJ2-7 and V is TRBV18; TRBD2 matches at 9 bases. Germline V lookup: CDR1 KGHSH, CDR2 LQKENI. The CDR3 length is 15 residues. V trimming: 3 bases; J trimming: 4 bases; junction bases outside the gene matches: 7. As DNA, the CDR3 is TGTGCCAGCTCACCCGGGCTAGCGGGGTCTTACGAGCAGTACTTC. Its translation: CASSPGLAGSYEQYF.

This clone was counted between two and nine times. The genes are TRBV27 and TRBJ1-2; 7 nucleotides align to TRBD1. Germline-derived CDR1 and CDR2 are MNHEY and SMNVEV (reference sequence). The CDR3 covers 15 residues. J gave up 0 bases and V 5 bases, and 6 bases lay outside the gene matches. The CDR3 DNA is TGTGCCAGCAGTGGGCGGGACAGCACTAACTATGGCTACACCTTC. This codes for CASSGRDSTNYGYTF.